The T cell receptor (beta chain) described here comes from a study of T cell clusters in autoimmune cytopenias. Study-wide findings and caveats: Comparing secondary cytopenia with chronic lymphocytic leukemia showed no cluster-lack signature, apparently masked by lymphoma repertoire. TRB repertoire shifts in secondary cytopenia and chronic lymphocytic leukemia mostly reflected lymphoma, not autoimmunity. Clustering suggested that physiological T cell clusters were missing in primary autoimmune cytopenia patients.

Each sample's input was roughly 250 ng genomic DNA, about 38,000 genome equivalents. TRB rearrangements were amplified by touch-down multiplex PCR with mixed TRB-A/B primers. TCRdb reanalyzed the multiplex PCR reads and collapses them to one entry per CDR3 protein, without DNA. The sample's table shows about 9,500 distinct CDR3 sequences. As to this clonotype: The antigen is unknown.

The sample comprised peripheral blood. The clonotype was recovered from a human donor with an autoimmune cytopenia or autoimmune hepatitis (not recorded which).

The CDR3: CASSLMLAGGQNHEQYF. The rearrangement joins TRBV27 to TRBJ2-7; TCRdb's D call of TRBD2 is untestable without DNA. Germline V gene lookup returns CDR1 MNHEY and CDR2 SMNVEV (reference sequence). This CDR3 comprises 17 residues.